Each of the 3 T cell receptor beta chains below was sequenced from the same sample in a study of cytomegalovirus exposure and HLA in healthy donors (dated by TCRdb to 2015 to 2018). The library was prepared using the immunoSEQ multiplex PCR assay. This is the immuneACCESS table as TCRdb keeps it, with only in-frame sequences that have V and J called. A part of the clones is gone; compared with another copy, unresolved V genes explain less than half, and the rest is unexplained. The sample records 220,000 or so clones, just over 90% of which are singletons. 0.85% to 1.2% of the sample lies in the top ten. Sequenced sample: PBMCs. The receptor set was obtained from a young woman in good health and CMV-seronegative.

The chain has TRBV19 and TRBJ2-5, with D perhaps matching TRBD2 (5 bases). CDR1 and CDR2 from the germline V gene are LNHDA and SQIVND (reference sequence). This CDR3 has 12 amino acids. V was cut by 2 bases and J by 5 bases, with 6 bases left in between. This chain's CDR3 is CASSIRGETQYF. CDR3 coding DNA: TGTGCCAGTAGTATACGAGGGGAGACCCAGTACTTC.

V usage is TRBV12-5 and J usage is TRBJ1-1; D ambiguous. Trimming removed 3 bases at V and 3 bases at J, with 11 bases between. Germline CDR1 and CDR2: LGHNT and FRNRAP. This CDR3 is built from 14 residues. CDR3 DNA sequence: TGTGCTAGTGGTTTTGCGGTAGTTGACACTGAAGCTTTCTTT. Its protein product is CASGFAVVDTEAFF.

The genes are TRBV7-6 and TRBJ2-7, with D tentatively TRBD2 (5 bases). Germline CDR1 and CDR2: SGHVS and FNYEAQ. This CDR3 is 12 amino acids long. V gave up 5 bases and J gave up 9 bases, with 14 bases separating them. As DNA, the CDR3 is TGTGCCAGCAGCCCGCTGGGGAGTGTGCAGTACTTC. Translating it yields CASSPLGSVQYF.